This is a list of T cell receptor beta chains from one sample in a study of cytomegalovirus exposure and HLA in healthy donors. Method: immunoSEQ multiplex PCR; TCRdb's copy keeps in-frame clones and lacks some. The sample holds over 150,000 clones, 68% seen once. Sequenced input: PBMCs. Every receptor here comes from a man aged 50 to 60 in good health and CMV-seronegative. Each CDR3 is given with its conserved first and last residue.

j_call	v_call	cdr3_aa
TRBJ1-4	TRBV7-9	CASSLATAGEEKLFF
TRBJ1-5	TRBV4-1	CASSQGEPSRPQHF
TRBJ2-5	TRBV19	CASSIPGGGETQYF
TRBJ2-3	TRBV2	CASSEGDSGGADTQYF
.	TRBV27	CASSLSGLPMSEQYF
TRBJ2-2	TRBV11-2	CASSTRGDTGELFF
TRBJ1-6	TRBV5-1	CASSLVGRGRSNSPLHF
TRBJ2-6	TRBV19	CATRFSGANVLTF
TRBJ1-5	TRBV6-5	CASSTTGGKEQPQHF
TRBJ2-3	TRBV11-2	CASRGQGPDAQYF
TRBJ1-2	TRBV6-5	CASSYPGGNGYTF
TRBJ2-4	TRBV5-1	CASSPGLLAKNIQYF
TRBJ1-1	TRBV4-1	CASSQDNREMNTEAFF
TRBJ2-7	TRBV9	CASSVNSDRTSTEQYF
TRBJ1-2	TRBV6-1	CASSPQTGSNYGYTF
TRBJ2-7	TRBV7-6	CASSPVVGHEQYF
TRBJ1-1	TRBV5-5	CASSPGQGTEAFF
TRBJ2-5	TRBV2	CASSGTGGPQETQYF
TRBJ2-1	TRBV7-9	CSSSLGIIGNNEQFF
TRBJ1-5	TRBV5-6	CASHLSTLGNQPQHF
TRBJ2-2	TRBV11-1	CASSWDRTNTGELFF
TRBJ2-7	TRBV28	CASSLAGINYEQYF
TRBJ2-2	TRBV7-3	CASSFGGGANTGELFF
TRBJ1-4	TRBV14	CASSQDWGQVNEKLFF
TRBJ2-1	TRBV15	CATSSLGRDRMTYNEQFF
TRBJ2-5	TRBV5-1	CASSRTSEETQYF
TRBJ1-2	TRBV28	CASSSRTGGVALYGYTF
TRBJ2-1	TRBV5-1	CASRAGQGVTYNEQFF
TRBJ2-5	TRBV11-2	CASSSGLQRGGTQYF
TRBJ1-3	TRBV21-1	CASSKDRKRDRPSSGNTIYF
TRBJ1-1	TRBV6-5	CASSRTGLNTEAFF
TRBJ1-3	TRBV25-1	CASSANRNSGNTIYF
TRBJ2-7	TRBV5-1	CASSLATETGQVSYEQYF
TRBJ1-4	TRBV4-3	CASSQDHGQGEKLFF
TRBJ2-3	TRBV5-1	CASSLGLTGGADTQYF
TRBJ2-7	TRBV29-1	CSVRTSGAHEQYF
TRBJ1-1	TRBV19	CASSPQQGTEAFF
TRBJ2-5	TRBV10-3	CAISERETQYF
TRBJ2-2	TRBV9	CASSVSRGGRTGELFF
TRBJ2-2	TRBV7-2	CASSPILATGELFF
TRBJ1-2	TRBV12-2	CASRSLPSGQSPNYGYTF
TRBJ1-1	TRBV28	CASILQGTEAFF
TRBJ1-6	TRBV6-5	CASSYRGNNSPLHF
TRBJ2-7	TRBV7-2	CASSLGLAGGRVYEQYF
TRBJ2-2	TRBV7-7	CASSLALAGGSNTGELFF